These 24 T cell receptor beta chains originate from one sample sequenced in a study of T cells after posttransplantation cyclophosphamide. Assay used: immunoSEQ multiplex PCR; TCRdb lists only in-frame clones, some missing. In the table there are a few thousand clones, 75% to 85% of which are singletons. Busulfan-fludarabine conditioning, marrow transplant, and cyclophosphamide on days +3 and +4 were administered. The sample was PBMCs, taken roughly 180 days after allogeneic stem cell transplant with posttransplant cyclophosphamide. The receptors come from a male patient aged 55 to 69 who received an allogeneic stem cell transplant from a related donor and was CMV-positive. Some T cells may possibly be graft donor cells.

As for this clone: Germline is not matched at one junction end, which may reflect a read error. This specimen includes other DNA sequences encoding the same CDR3. The genes are TRBV14 and TRBJ1-6, with 7 bases that match TRBD1. The CDR3 runs to 13 residues. Germline V CDR1 and CDR2: SGHDN, FVKESK. The CDR3 region has the DNA TGTGCCAGCAGCGTACAGGGGAATTCCCCCCTCCACTTT. Translation gives CASSVQGNSPLHF.

The rearrangement uses TRBV5-6 and TRBJ2-5; TRBD2 agrees at 9 bases. Germline CDR1 and CDR2: SGHDT and YYEEEE. The CDR3 has 16 residues. Unmatched junction bases numbered 5, after V lost 0 bases and J lost 2 bases. CDR3 sequence: CASSLGVRGGQETQYF. The CDR3 region has the DNA TGTGCCAGCAGCTTGGGGGTGCGGGGGGGACAAGAGACCCAGTACTTC.

The CDR3 here is CASSQGTGYSYGYTF. CDR3 in DNA: TGCGCCAGCAGCCAAGGTACAGGGTATAGCTATGGCTACACCTTC. The rearrangement uses TRBV4-3 and TRBJ1-2; maybe TRBD1 (6 bases). The CDR3 runs to 15 residues. Per the germline V gene, CDR1 is LGHNA and CDR2 is YSLEER. The V and J ends lost 1 base and 4 bases respectively, with 13 bases between them.

The CDR3 sequence: CASSQEDMGGDEQFF. The CDR3 coding sequence is TGCGCCAGCAGCCAAGAGGATATGGGGGGTGATGAGCAGTTCTTC. The chain links TRBV4-1 to TRBJ2-1; D perhaps matches TRBD2 (6 bases). V gave up 0 bases and J gave up 8 bases, with 14 bases separating them. This CDR3 is 15 amino acids long. The V gene's germline CDR1 is MGHRA and CDR2 YSYEKL.

The chain combines TRBV4-2 with TRBJ2-1, with D perhaps TRBD1 (5 bases). Germline CDR1 LGHNA, CDR2 YNFKEQ. The CDR3 is 17 amino acids. The V end was cut by 2 bases, the J end by 8 bases, with 22 bases between. The CDR3: CASSQKYPVDISDEQFF. The CDR3 bases are TGTGCCAGCAGCCAAAAGTACCCCGTGGACATTTCCGATGAGCAGTTCTTC.

V is TRBV7-6 and J is TRBJ1-1; weak D call: TRBD1 (6 bases). This CDR3 is built from 13 residues. V was clipped by 0 bases and J by 7 bases, with 9 bases between them. The V gene's germline CDR1 is SGHVS and CDR2 FNYEAQ. CDR3 bases: TGTGCCAGCAGCTTAGCTCAGACAGGTGAAGCTTTCTTT. Protein: CASSLAQTGEAFF.

The genes are TRBV30 and TRBJ2-1; the D gene is possibly TRBD2 (6 bases). The CDR3 runs to 12 residues. Trimming cost V 2 bases and J 7 bases, with 9 bases left between them. CDR1 and CDR2 from the germline V gene are GTSNPN and SVGIG (reference sequence). CDR3 sequence: CAWSSAGNEQFF. In nucleotides, the CDR3 is TGTGCCTGGAGTAGCGCGGGGAATGAGCAGTTCTTC.

The chain combines TRBV28 with TRBJ1-3; D is ambiguous. The CDR3 extends over 12 amino acids. Trimming removed 2 bases at V and 4 bases at J, with 3 bases between. The germline CDR1 and CDR2 sequences are MDHEN and SYDVKM. This chain's CDR3 is CASSLEGNTIYF. CDR3 DNA sequence: TGTGCCAGCAGTTTAGAGGGAAACACCATATATTTT.

The CDR3 bases are TGTGCCAGCAGTTTGGGACAGGGGGCTTTCGAGACCCAGTACTTC. It codes for CASSLGQGAFETQYF. The J gene is TRBJ2-5, the V gene TRBV28, with TRBD1 matching over 12 bases. V shed 3 bases and J 5 bases; nucleotides not matched to a gene: 4. Germline V gene lookup returns CDR1 MDHEN and CDR2 SYDVKM. CDR3 length: 15 residues. Supplemented by reference TRBV28 and TRBJ2-5, the full variable domain reads DVKVTQSSRYLVKRTGEKVFLECVQDMDHENMFWYRQDPGLGLRLIYFSYDVKMKEKGDIPEGYSVSREKKERFSLILESASTNQTSMYLCASSLGQGAFETQYFGPGTRLLVL.

The rearrangement uses TRBV6-4 and TRBJ2-5; 12 bases match TRBD2. V trimming: 7 bases; J trimming: 1 base; junction bases outside the gene matches: 7. Germline CDR1 MRHNA, CDR2 SNTAGT. This CDR3 contains 16 residues. DNA of the CDR3: TGTGCCAGCAATACGGGGACTAGCGGGCCCCAAGAGACCCAGTACTTC. Translation gives CASNTGTSGPQETQYF.

The V gene is TRBV7-9, the J gene TRBJ2-1; D unresolved. The germline V gene has CDR1 SEHNR and CDR2 FQNEAQ (reference sequence). This CDR3 has 14 amino acids. The V gene lost 1 base and the J gene lost 6 bases, with 10 bases spanning the gap. The CDR3 DNA reads as TGTGCCAGCAGCTTAGACACCGTTATCAATGAGCAGTTCTTC. Translating it yields CASSLDTVINEQFF.

This rearrangement joins TRBV23-1 to TRBJ1-1, with 10 bases lining up with TRBD1. TRBV23-1 is filed as an ORF, its function uncertain. The V segment lost 0 bases and the J segment 1 base; nucleotides outside the gene matches: 5. The CDR3 runs to 17 residues. The CDR3 spells CASSQSWGQGKNTEAFF. CDR3 coding DNA: TGCGCCAGCAGTCAATCGTGGGGACAGGGGAAGAACACTGAAGCTTTCTTT.

This clone has only one observation. V usage is TRBV28 and J usage is TRBJ1-5; D gene ambiguous. Per germline, CDR1 MDHEN and CDR2 SYDVKM. V lost 7 bases and J lost 5, with 12 bases in between. CDR3 length: 13 residues. For the CDR3, the DNA is TGTGCCAGCATCCCCGGAGTAGATCAGCCCCAGCATTTT. This gives the protein CASIPGVDQPQHF.

The chain links TRBV5-5 to TRBJ2-1; 10 nucleotides agree with TRBD2. Trimming removed 5 bases from V and 7 bases from J; junction bases left unmatched: 6. Germline V gene data show CDR1 as SGHKS and CDR2 as YYEKEE (reference sequence). This CDR3 region has 14 residues. DNA for the CDR3: TGTGCCAGCAGAGCAGCGGGAGGGTTAAATGAGCAGTTCTTC. Residues: CASRAAGGLNEQFF. Drawing the rest from reference TRBV5-5 and TRBJ2-1, the complete variable domain is DAGVTQSPTHLIKTRGQQVTLRCSPISGHKSVSWYQQVLGQGPQFIFQYYEKEERGRGNFPDRFSARQFPNYSSELNVNALLLGDSALYLCASRAAGGLNEQFFGPGTRLTVL.

J is TRBJ1-4 and V is TRBV6-6, with 7 bases that match TRBD1. Trimming took 6 bases from V and 1 from J; bases not matched to a gene: 5. Germline CDR1 is MNHNY and CDR2 is SVGAGI (reference sequence). The CDR3 runs 15 residues. CDR3 in amino acids: CASREGAITNEKLFF. The CDR3 region has the DNA TGTGCCAGCAGGGAGGGGGCAATAACTAATGAAAAACTGTTTTTT.

CDR3 residues: CASSLIPAQLNQPQHF. CDR3 DNA: TGTGCCAGCAGTTTAATTCCGGCACAACTAAATCAGCCCCAGCATTTT. The chain recombines TRBV28 with TRBJ1-5; the D is unclear. V lost 2 bases to trimming and J lost 4 bases, with 15 bases between them. The CDR3 consists of 16 residues. Germline V gene lookup returns CDR1 MDHEN and CDR2 SYDVKM.

The J gene is TRBJ2-4, the V gene TRBV29-1, with D perhaps TRBD1 (5 bases). This CDR3 is built from 12 residues. Trimming took 4 bases from V and 8 from J, leaving 12 bases between them. The germline CDR1 and CDR2 sequences are SQVTM and ANQGSEA. The CDR3 region has the DNA TGCAGCGTTGCGAGCAGGGAAGACATTCAGTACTTC. Protein sequence: CSVASREDIQYF.

V and J are TRBV2 and TRBJ1-5, with TRBD1 matching over 9 bases. With V trimmed by 4 bases and J by 5 bases, 6 bases remained unmatched. The CDR3 length is 15 residues. CDR1 and CDR2 (germline): SNHLY, FYNNEI. The CDR3 DNA reads as TGTGCCAGCAGTGTGCAGACAGGGGGAGATCAGCCCCAGCATTTT. This translates into CASSVQTGGDQPQHF.

The chain employs TRBV19 and TRBJ1-2; 9 bases align to TRBD1. Germline trimming cut 9 bases from V and 7 bases from J; bases unmatched to any gene: 21. This CDR3 has 17 amino acids. The V gene's germline CDR1 is LNHDA and CDR2 SQIVND (reference sequence). CDR3 nucleotides: TGTGCCAGCCACGTTCCCACCCCCGGGACAGGGTCGTCTGGCTACACCTTC. The encoded protein is CASHVPTPGTGSSGYTF. Complete variable domain (other parts from reference TRBV19 and TRBJ1-2): DGGITQSPKYLFRKEGQNVTLSCEQNLNHDAMYWYRQDPGQGLRLIYYSQIVNDFQKGDIAEGYSVSREKKESFPLTVTSAQKNPTAFYLCASHVPTPGTGSSGYTFGSGTRLTVV.

This chain joins TRBV11-2 and TRBJ2-7; 8 bases fit TRBD2. V was clipped by 5 bases and J by 0 bases; unmatched bases: 12. The length of the CDR3 is 17 residues. From germline, CDR1 is SGHAT and CDR2 FQNNGV. The CDR3 DNA follows: TGTGCCAGCAGCCCGAGGACGGGGGGGCTCACCTCCTACGAGCAGTACTTC. Protein sequence: CASSPRTGGLTSYEQYF.

This clone showed up just a few times. This rearrangement joins TRBV5-1 to TRBJ2-3, with TRBD2 matching over 10 bases. The CDR3 is made up of 16 amino acids. V was pared by 0 bases and J by 2 bases, with 3 bases of the junction left unmatched. CDR1 is SGHRS and CDR2 is YFSETQ in the germline V gene. In DNA form, the CDR3 reads TGCGCCAGCAGCTTGGGTCTAGCGGGGGTCACAGATACGCAGTATTTT. Translating it yields CASSLGLAGVTDTQYF.

The V gene is TRBV19, the J gene TRBJ2-7; tentative D call: TRBD1 (5 bases). V gave up 3 bases and J gave up 3 bases, with 15 bases separating them. The CDR3 consists of 15 residues. CDR1 and CDR2 (germline): LNHDA, SQIVND (reference sequence). CDR3 amino acids: CASSIFRQSGYEQYF. For the CDR3, the DNA is TGTGCCAGTAGTATTTTTAGACAGTCAGGCTACGAGCAGTACTTC.

V usage is TRBV28 and J usage is TRBJ1-6; D is possibly TRBD1 (5 bases). V lost 3 bases, J lost 9 bases, and 12 bases lay in between. The CDR3 is made up of 14 amino acids. The V gene's germline CDR1 is MDHEN and CDR2 SYDVKM. Here the CDR3 reads CASSFRIGGSPLHF. CDR3 nucleotide sequence: TGTGCCAGCAGTTTTCGGATCGGGGGTTCACCCCTCCACTTT.

The chain employs TRBV9 and TRBJ2-7; TRBD2 matches 7 bases. The CDR3 runs 15 residues. Germline CDR1 is SGDLS and CDR2 is YYNGEE. Trimming removed 0 bases from V and 2 bases from J; junction bases left unmatched: 5. CDR3 in DNA: TGTGCCAGCAGCGTAGGGGGCGGGAGCCCCTACGAGCAGTACTTC. It encodes CASSVGGGSPYEQYF.